This T cell receptor beta chain was recovered during a study of metastatic and nonmetastatic thyroid tumors. Study as a whole: Samples came from malignant and benign thyroid patients, and repertoires were compared across blood and tumor or nodule tissue.

TCRdb re-clonotyped the PCR reads via MiXCR. Of more than 25,000 clones listed, 20% to 30% are singletons. This clone has at least ten counts. Until they underwent thyroid surgery, no patient had received any treatment. CDR1 and CDR2 (germline): SNHLY, FYNNEI. Trimming stripped 5 bases from V and 0 bases from J, with 10 bases between. CDR3 length: 15 residues. The specimen sequenced was blood. The source is a female donor with papillary thyroid cancer or a benign thyroid nodule (not recorded which). Some clones in this sample may be carry-over from other donors' samples. V is TRBV2 and J is TRBJ2-2; maybe TRBD1 (5 bases). The CDR3 loop reads CASSRQRPNTGELFF. Here the CDR3 DNA reads TGTGCCAGCAGTAGACAGCGTCCGAACACCGGGGAGCTGTTTTTT.